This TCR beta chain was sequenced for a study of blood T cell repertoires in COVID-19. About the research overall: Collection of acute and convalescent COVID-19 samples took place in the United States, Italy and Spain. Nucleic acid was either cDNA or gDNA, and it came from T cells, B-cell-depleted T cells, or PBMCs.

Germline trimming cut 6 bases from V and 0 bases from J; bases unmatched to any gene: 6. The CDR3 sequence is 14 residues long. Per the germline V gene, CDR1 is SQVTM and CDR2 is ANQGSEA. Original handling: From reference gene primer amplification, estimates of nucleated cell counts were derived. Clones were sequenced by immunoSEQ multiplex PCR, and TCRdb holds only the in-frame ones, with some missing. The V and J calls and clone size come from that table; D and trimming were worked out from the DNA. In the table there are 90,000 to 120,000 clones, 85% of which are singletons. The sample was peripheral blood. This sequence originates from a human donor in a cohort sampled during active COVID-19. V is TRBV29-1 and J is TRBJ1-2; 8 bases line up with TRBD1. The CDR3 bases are TGCAGCGTCGGGATGGACAGGGCTAACTATGGCTACACCTTC. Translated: CSVGMDRANYGYTF. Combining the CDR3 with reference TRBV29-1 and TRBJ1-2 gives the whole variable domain SAVISQKPSRDICQRGTSLTIQCQVDSQVTMMFWYRQQPGQSLTLIATANQGSEATYESGFVIDKFPISRPNLTFSTLTVSNMSPEDSSIYLCSVGMDRANYGYTFGSGTRLTVV.